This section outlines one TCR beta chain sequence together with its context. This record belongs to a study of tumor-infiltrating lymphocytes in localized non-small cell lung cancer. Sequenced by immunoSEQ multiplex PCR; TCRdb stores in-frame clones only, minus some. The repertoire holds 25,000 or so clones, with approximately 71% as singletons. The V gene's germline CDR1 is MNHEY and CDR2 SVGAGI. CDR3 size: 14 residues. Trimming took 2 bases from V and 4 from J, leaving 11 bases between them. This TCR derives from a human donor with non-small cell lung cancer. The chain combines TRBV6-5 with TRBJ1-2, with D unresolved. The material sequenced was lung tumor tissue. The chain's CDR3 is CASSYSGVGYGYTF. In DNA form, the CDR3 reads TGTGCCAGCAGTTACAGTGGCGTAGGCTATGGCTACACCTTC.